This TCR beta chain was sequenced in a study of cytomegalovirus exposure and HLA in healthy donors. Study conclusions and caveats: Donors belonging to an Asian-associated ancestry cluster reportedly showed fewer N-insertions in productive TCRs than the roughly 670-donor mean, according to what a later analysis found. The presence/absence work took it that sequencing depth was about the same across donors. Some V segments could not be told apart, so they were left out, TRBV6-2 and TRBV6-3 among them.

Trimming left V 0 bases short and J 4 bases short, with 10 bases between. The CDR3 sequence is 15 residues long. The germline V gene encodes CDR1 MNHEY and CDR2 SVGAGI. Concerning this clone itself: Its antigen is undetermined.

The PCR had 60 Vbeta and 13 Jbeta primers. Repertoires were generated with immunoSEQ multiplex PCR, while TCRdb's copy carries only in-frame clones and drops some. The sample data list roughly 100,000 clones. All donors participated as healthy donors of bone marrow. The sample consisted of PBMCs. The sequence was collected from a woman in her thirties in good health and CMV-seronegative. The J gene is TRBJ2-1, the V gene TRBV6-5; D ambiguous. CDR3: CASSYSPDMYNEQFF. The CDR3 DNA follows: TGTGCCAGCAGTTACTCCCCAGACATGTACAATGAGCAGTTCTTC.